The next 28 T cell receptor beta chains were all read from a single sample in a study of blood T cell repertoires in COVID-19. Produced via immunoSEQ multiplex PCR; TCRdb's table is partial and in-frame only. The sample includes 30,000 to 35,000 clones, 87% of them seen just once. The sequenced sample was peripheral blood. All receptors come from an elderly man with active COVID-19.

J is TRBJ2-7 and V is TRBV28; D is undetermined. Germline V gene sequence: CDR1 MDHEN, CDR2 SYDVKM. The CDR3 length is 13 residues. Trimming removed 5 bases from V and 2 bases from J, with 10 bases in between. The CDR3 DNA reads as TGTGCCAGCAGTCCCCAGGCCCCCTACGAGCAGTACTTC. Its protein is CASSPQAPYEQYF.

This sequence joins TRBV6-2 or TRBV6-3 and TRBJ2-4; 12 bases fit TRBD2. The germline V gene encodes CDR1 MNHEY and CDR2 SVGEGT. V shed 5 bases, J shed 0 bases, and the junction held 14 bases outside the gene matches. CDR3 length: 20 amino acids. The CDR3 spells CASSHARTSGNTLAKNIQYF. In nucleotides, the CDR3 is TGTGCCAGCAGTCACGCTAGGACTAGCGGGAATACCCTAGCCAAAAACATTCAGTACTTC.

The V call is TRBV5-1, the J call TRBJ2-3; D is unclear. The CDR3 loop spans 13 amino acids. CDR1 SGHRS and CDR2 YFSETQ come from the germline V gene. Trimming stripped 6 bases from V and 0 bases from J, with 8 bases between. The CDR3 spells CASKHYSTDTQYF. The CDR3 region has the DNA TGCGCCAGCAAACACTACAGCACAGATACGCAGTATTTT.

The rearrangement joins TRBV28 to TRBJ1-1; D unclear. The ends were cut back, 8 bases at V and 7 bases at J, with 8 bases in the middle. Germline CDR1 is MDHEN and CDR2 is SYDVKM. The CDR3 has 10 amino acids. The chain's CDR3 is CASGPHEAFF. The CDR3 region has the DNA TGTGCCAGCGGCCCACATGAAGCTTTCTTT.

Here the CDR3 reads CASSPTDSTDTQYF. CDR3 DNA: TGTGCCAGCAGCCCCACGGACTCCACAGATACGCAGTATTTT. The chain employs TRBV4-2 and TRBJ2-3; TRBD2 is a possible D gene (5 bases). The CDR3 length is 14 residues. CDR1 is LGHNA, CDR2 YNFKEQ, per germline. V lost 4 bases to trimming and J lost 2 bases, with 10 bases between them.

This sequence joins TRBV19 and TRBJ2-7; TRBD2 matches 7 bases. The junction had 6 bases not matched to a gene; V was cut back by 5 bases and J by 2 bases. Germline V CDR1 and CDR2: LNHDA, SQIVND (reference sequence). The CDR3 extends over 14 amino acids. Here the CDR3 reads CASSLSSGAYEQYF. The DNA of the CDR3 is TGTGCCAGTAGTCTCTCTAGCGGCGCCTACGAGCAGTACTTC.

This clone was counted once. The chain links TRBV10-1 to TRBJ2-7; weak D call: TRBD1 (6 bases). The V end was cut by 2 bases, the J end by 2 bases, with 13 bases between. The length of the CDR3 is 15 residues. Germline CDR1 and CDR2: WNHNN and SYGVQD (reference sequence). The CDR3 loop reads CASSERQGYTYEQYF. For the CDR3, the DNA is TGCGCCAGCAGTGAGAGGCAGGGGTACACCTACGAGCAGTACTTC.

The rearrangement joins TRBV3-1 (or the pseudogene TRBV3-2) to TRBJ2-7; TRBD2 matches at 7 bases. This CDR3 contains 14 residues. V gave up 0 bases and J gave up 9 bases; unmatched junction bases: 8. The V gene's germline CDR1 is LGHDT and CDR2 YNNKEL (reference sequence). CDR3 nucleotides: TGTGCCAGCAGCCAAGACAGCGGGGCTACCGGGCAGTACTTC. Translating gives CASSQDSGATGQYF.

The chain employs TRBV18 and TRBJ2-7, with 11 bases identical to TRBD1. Germline V gene sequence: CDR1 KGHSH, CDR2 LQKENI. The CDR3 runs 15 residues. V shed 0 bases and J 3 bases; nucleotides not matched to a gene: 1. The DNA of the CDR3 is TGTGCCAGCTCACCACCGGGACAGGGGGGCTACGAGCAGTACTTC. Its protein product is CASSPPGQGGYEQYF.

This chain links TRBV24-1 with TRBJ1-1; TRBD1 agrees at 7 bases. The CDR3 length is 15 residues. Germline loops: CDR1 KGHDR, CDR2 SFDVKD. Trimming at V came to 4 bases and at J to 5 bases, leaving 9 bases not matched to a gene. The CDR3: CATSDNRGGGTEAFF. DNA of the CDR3: TGTGCCACCAGTGACAACAGGGGCGGAGGGACTGAAGCTTTCTTT.

This chain joins TRBV6-5 and TRBJ2-3, with a tentative D call TRBD2 (6 bases). CDR1 MNHEY and CDR2 SVGAGI come from the germline V gene. This CDR3 spans 14 amino acids. Trimming shortened V by 2 bases and J by 5 bases, and 11 bases separated the two germline ends. The CDR3 sequence: CASSYGTFKDTQYF. The CDR3 coding sequence is TGTGCCAGCAGTTACGGGACTTTTAAAGATACGCAGTATTTT.

A single count supports this clone. V gene TRBV27 combines with J gene TRBJ1-2, with 9 bases lining up with TRBD1. This CDR3 region has 13 residues. V shed 6 bases and J 8 bases; nucleotides not matched to a gene: 7. Per the germline V gene, CDR1 is MNHEY and CDR2 is SMNVEV (reference sequence). CDR3 sequence: CASRYRGQGGYTF. The CDR3 DNA reads as TGTGCCAGCAGGTACAGGGGGCAGGGCGGCTACACCTTC.

V gene TRBV5-1 combines with J gene TRBJ2-1, with D perhaps matching TRBD2 (6 bases). Trimming took 3 bases from V and 7 from J, leaving 11 bases between them. The CDR3 consists of 13 residues. The germline gives CDR1 SGHRS, CDR2 YFSETQ. CDR3 protein: CASSWDSGNEQFF. The CDR3 DNA sequence: TGCGCCAGCAGCTGGGACTCAGGAAATGAGCAGTTCTTC.

A single count supports this clone. DNA of the CDR3: TGTGCCAGCAGGCTGACAGGATCGAACACTGAAGCTTTCTTT. Its protein product is CASRLTGSNTEAFF. The V gene is TRBV28, the J gene TRBJ1-1; possible D gene TRBD1, 6 bases. Germline values: CDR1 MDHEN, CDR2 SYDVKM. The length of the CDR3 is 14 residues. V was cut by 6 bases and J by 1 base, with 12 bases left in between. The full variable domain, its missing parts supplied by reference TRBV28 and TRBJ1-1, is DVKVTQSSRYLVKRTGEKVFLECVQDMDHENMFWYRQDPGLGLRLIYFSYDVKMKEKGDIPEGYSVSREKKERFSLILESASTNQTSMYLCASRLTGSNTEAFFGQGTRLTVV.

The chain uses TRBV24-1 and TRBJ2-7; the match to TRBD1 covers 7 bases. V lost 4 bases, J lost 5 bases, and 7 bases stayed unmatched. Germline V gives CDR1 KGHDR, CDR2 SFDVKD. CDR3 length equals 14 residues. The CDR3 sequence: CATSDPQGSDEQYF. CDR3 DNA: TGTGCCACCAGTGACCCACAGGGGTCGGACGAGCAGTACTTC.

Here the CDR3 DNA reads TGTGCCAGCAGCTTAGGGGCTCGGGGGGAGACCCAGTACTTC. Translation: CASSLGARGETQYF. This chain joins TRBV7-2 and TRBJ2-5; maybe TRBD2 (6 bases). The CDR3 contains 14 residues. The V end lost 1 base, the J end lost 5 bases, and 11 bases lay between the germline ends. The germline gives CDR1 SGHTA, CDR2 FQGNSA.

The rearrangement links TRBV5-4 to TRBJ1-5; 7 positions agree with TRBD1. CDR1 and CDR2 (germline): SGHNT, YYREEE (reference sequence). With V trimmed by 0 bases and J by 10 bases, 1 base remained unmatched. This CDR3 has 12 residues. The CDR3 spells CASSLDRGPQHF. Here the CDR3 DNA reads TGTGCCAGCAGCTTGGACAGGGGCCCCCAGCATTTT. Full variable domain (rest looked up from reference TRBV5-4 and TRBJ1-5): ETGVTQSPTHLIKTRGQQVTLRCSSQSGHNTVSWYQQALGQGPQFIFQYYREEENGRGNFPPRFSGLQFPNYSSELNVNALELDDSALYLCASSLDRGPQHFGDGTRLSIL.

The V and J genes are TRBV29-1 and TRBJ2-7; 8 nucleotides align to TRBD1. Germline assignment: CDR1 SQVTM and CDR2 ANQGSEA. The CDR3 sequence is 14 residues long. V was pared by 5 bases and J by 0 bases, with 6 bases of the junction left unmatched. The CDR3 loop is CSVKATGDSYEQYF. Written as DNA, the CDR3 is TGCAGCGTTAAAGCGACAGGGGACTCCTACGAGCAGTACTTC.

The J gene is TRBJ2-2, the V gene TRBV6-5, with TRBD2 identical over 9 bases. The CDR3 covers 13 residues. Per germline, CDR1 MNHEY and CDR2 SVGAGI. CDR3 DNA: TGTGCGAGCCTAGCGGGAAATACCGGGGAGCTGTTTTTT. Its protein product is CASLAGNTGELFF.

V is TRBV5-1 and J is TRBJ2-3; TRBD2 matches 10 bases. This CDR3 spans 17 amino acids. The J segment lost 5 bases and the V segment lost 5 bases, leaving 14 bases of the junction unmatched. CDR1 is SGHRS, CDR2 YFSETQ, per germline. In DNA, the CDR3 is TGCGCCAGCAGTCGGCCCGTAGCGGGAGGTAGGGAAGATACGCAGTATTTT. Its protein product is CASSRPVAGGREDTQYF.

A single count supports this clone. V is TRBV6-2 or TRBV6-3 and J is TRBJ2-7, with D possibly matching TRBD1 (6 bases). The V end was cut by 4 bases, the J end by 0 bases, with 16 bases between. Germline V gene sequence: CDR1 MNHEY, CDR2 SVGEGT. The CDR3 has 16 residues. The CDR3 sequence is CASSFGPGTPSYEQYF. For the CDR3, the DNA is TGTGCCAGCAGTTTCGGACCCGGGACACCCTCCTACGAGCAGTACTTC.

The gene calls are TRBV28 and TRBJ1-2; no clear D gene. The CDR3 consists of 14 residues. Trimming removed 4 bases at V and 4 bases at J, with 13 bases between. CDR1 is MDHEN, CDR2 SYDVKM, per germline. CDR3 nucleotides: TGTGCCAGCAGTTCCCCGTCGGGGTTCTATGGCTACACCTTC. It encodes CASSSPSGFYGYTF.

The chain recombines TRBV14 with TRBJ2-5; 9 bases agree with TRBD2. CDR1 is SGHDN, CDR2 FVKESK, per germline. V dropped 6 bases and J dropped 2; count of bases not matched to a gene: 10. This CDR3 spans 16 amino acids. Here the CDR3 DNA reads TGTGCCAGCAGGCAGTCGACTAGCGGACATCAAGAGACCCAGTACTTC. Encoded protein: CASRQSTSGHQETQYF.

The chain joins TRBV5-4 to TRBJ1-3, with a possible D match to TRBD1 (6 bases). The CDR3 totals 15 residues. Germline V gene lookup returns CDR1 SGHNT and CDR2 YYREEE (reference sequence). V shed 1 base and J shed 4 bases, with 12 bases lying between them. In nucleotides, the CDR3 is TGTGCCAGCAGCTTGTATGGGGGCCGGGGAAACACCATATATTTT. Protein product: CASSLYGGRGNTIYF. The variable domain in full, with the rest retrieved from reference TRBV5-4 and TRBJ1-3, is ETGVTQSPTHLIKTRGQQVTLRCSSQSGHNTVSWYQQALGQGPQFIFQYYREEENGRGNFPPRFSGLQFPNYSSELNVNALELDDSALYLCASSLYGGRGNTIYFGEGSWLTVV.

The genes are TRBV2 and TRBJ2-5; 8 nucleotides align to TRBD1. The germline CDR1 and CDR2 sequences are SNHLY and FYNNEI. This CDR3 region has 13 residues. The trim removed 6 bases at V and 3 bases at J, leaving 3 bases unmatched. For the CDR3, the DNA is TGTGCCAGCAGGTCGGACAGGGAAGAGACCCAGTACTTC. Translated: CASRSDREETQYF.

This clone has a handful of counts. The genes are TRBV9 and TRBJ2-3, with 7 bases matching TRBD1. The CDR3 runs 16 residues. Looked up from germline, CDR1 is SGDLS and CDR2 is YYNGEE. V trimming: 2 bases; J trimming: 4 bases; junction bases outside the gene matches: 10. The DNA of the CDR3 is TGTGCCAGCAGCGTTCTACAGGGGACGGGCGCAGATACGCAGTATTTT. It translates to CASSVLQGTGADTQYF. The full variable domain, in which reference TRBV9 and TRBJ2-3 provide the parts outside the CDR3, is DSGVTQTPKHLITATGQRVTLRCSPRSGDLSVYWYQQSLDQGLQFLIQYYNGEERAKGNILERFSAQQFPDLHSELNLSSLELGDSALYFCASSVLQGTGADTQYFGPGTRLTVL.

V is TRBV7-6 and J is TRBJ2-7; 9 bases map to TRBD1. Germline values: CDR1 SGHVS, CDR2 FNYEAQ. Germline trimming cut 5 bases from V and 3 bases from J; bases unmatched to any gene: 5. The CDR3 has 14 amino acids. CDR3 nucleotide sequence: TGTGCCAGCAGCACCGGGACAGGGATCTACGAGCAGTACTTC. The encoded protein is CASSTGTGIYEQYF.

The chain carries TRBV28 and TRBJ2-7, with D possibly being TRBD1 (6 bases). The V end lost 11 bases, the J end lost 5 bases, and 19 bases lay between the germline ends. Germline-derived CDR1 and CDR2 are MDHEN and SYDVKM. The CDR3 runs 13 residues. The CDR3 here is CAAGGQGSHEQYF. The CDR3 DNA follows: TGTGCCGCCGGCGGCCAGGGGAGCCACGAGCAGTACTTC.